This T cell receptor (beta chain) was captured in a study of cytomegalovirus exposure and HLA in healthy donors (dated 2017 in TCRdb). A note on the overall study: An earlier analysis of under 600 of the donors reported approximately 290 Gb of sequence data and more than 90 million unique TCR beta sequences from some 180 million T cells. An early release that covered 500 to 800 HLA-typed donors contained around 330 gigabases of sequencing data and 70 million to 100 million unique TCR sequences. The genetic ancestry cluster associated with self-reported Caucasian donors included roughly four fifths of the 350 to 500 genotyped donors. The study aimed to test whether cataloging public T cell receptors could reveal signatures of past pathogen exposure. The study used immunosequencing to profile the T cell repertoires of some 600 subjects and linked those repertoires to cytomegalovirus serostatus. Besides the first cohort of around 700 subjects, a separate validation cohort made up of about 120 different subjects was used. High-throughput TCR immunosequencing, statistical association of individual TCRs with disease status, and machine learning were combined to predict cytomegalovirus infection status. A later analysis re-examined previously published TCR beta repertoires from 500 to 700 donors and added high-resolution HLA genotyping to investigate patterns of TCR occurrence. Rather than using new phenotypic data, the later analysis identified candidate immune exposures from TCR beta sequences and from how often those sequences occurred across donors. An earlier analysis of around 580 of the donors used high-throughput TCR beta sequencing to judge whether each TCR beta V gene segment behaved as functional or pseudogenic. Donor age, sex, ethnicity and CMV serostatus were compiled alongside the repertoire data. In a later genetic analysis, genome-wide SNP genotypes for about three fifths of the roughly 670 donors were used, and that subset was treated as a discovery cohort. All discovery cohort repertoires had been generated using a single sequencing platform. Both class I and class II loci were covered by HLA typing, at four-digit resolution. The number of donors typed differed by locus, with roughly 620-640 for A, B, C, DRB1 and DQB1, more than 500 for DQA1, over 600 for DPA1, and 472 for DPB1. A handful of DR-DQ haplotypes were handled as single units for association and clustering because linkage in the cohort was strong. On average, about 200,000 unique TCR beta nucleotide sequences were sequenced per donor among roughly 430 genotyped donors of the cohort, with roughly a sixth of those sequences being non-productive. Broader findings and caveats from the paper: A group of highly shared sequence variants was considered likely to be a technical artifact of the sequencing pipeline. A later genetic analysis reported fewer N-insertions in productive TCRs among donors in an Asian-associated ancestry cluster than the roughly 640-donor mean. CMV serostatus was the only immune exposure information available for the cohort. In a later genetic analysis, a missense DCLRE1C variant was associated with V-gene and J-gene trimming of TCR beta chains, and the association was replicated in an independent cohort. Because HLA typing was missing for some donors at each locus, association tests included only the typed subset. In a later analysis, most CMV-associated TCR beta chains were found to appear HLA-restricted, with HLA associations seemingly driven largely by CMV exposure. Broadly in line with IMGT annotations, most TCR beta V segments showed up in productive rearrangements about 90% or about 30% of the time in an earlier analysis of around 550 of the donors. Linkage disequilibrium might explain the correlated functional status among segregating V segments, but an unknown experimental factor could not be ruled out. Several of the top co-occurrence clusters appeared to be linked to parvovirus B19, influenza, CMV and Epstein-Barr virus, according to a later analysis. The earlier analysis of nearly 600 of the donors excluded some 15 rarely observed V segments, including chromosome 9 orphons, because counts were too low. According to a later analysis, TCR association rates differed among HLA loci, with DRB1 alleles showing the most associated TCRs and HLA-C alleles showing the fewest. The presence/absence analyses assumed that sequencing depth was roughly uniform across donors, and that assumption may not be true. When HLA alleles, especially DR and DQ, strongly co-occurred, TCR associations were difficult to assign to individual alleles. In a later analysis, HLA-associated TCR beta chains showed more clonal expansion and lower generation probabilities than non-associated chains that were equally common. A further reported finding was that TCR beta sequences accurately predicted the HLA-A and HLA-B alleles for most subjects in the first cohort. In both the original and validation cohorts, the classifier was reported to diagnose cytomegalovirus status with high specificity and sensitivity. A few of the identified cytomegalovirus-associated TCR beta chains were confirmed in vitro to be specific for cytomegalovirus antigens. Across donors, most TCR sequences were observed very rarely, whereas some public TCRs were present in many individuals. In the study, about 150 TCR beta chains were listed as associated with cytomegalovirus. A later analysis associated approximately 17,000 TCR beta sequences with specific HLA alleles at a false discovery rate of 0.05. The 87-base-pair reads could not distinguish some IMGT-functional V segments, including TRBV6-2 and TRBV6-3, so those segments were excluded. This cohort had only TCR beta chains sequenced, and the lack of alpha or paired-chain data limited which features could be detected. The authors suggested that the approach could potentially be extended to other disease states and immunological phenotypes.

The CDR3 starts with the cysteine, ends with the phenylalanine, and has 15 residues. Only CDR3 DNA remains: 45 bases, in frame from the first base. The germline V gene specifies LGHNA as CDR1 and YSLEER as CDR2. V sheds 1 base and J sheds 4 bases, leaving 13 bases between their ends. The method behind the library was the immunoSEQ multiplex PCR assay. For the multiplex PCR, a mixture combining 60 forward primers for TCR Vbeta segments and 13 reverse primers for TCR Jbeta segments was used. The CDR3 region of rearranged TCR beta genes was amplified from genomic DNA by a multiplex PCR assay. The amplified TCR beta libraries were sequenced on the Illumina HiSeq System as 87-base-pair reads. As for how the authors treated the data: A later analysis tallied some 79 million unique TCR beta chains across the approximately 670 repertoires, and about 12 million of those chains were shared by two or more donors. To remove PCR and sequencing errors, raw reads were error-corrected and collapsed into unique sequences using a nearest-neighbor algorithm that merged closely related sequences. CDR3 sequences were aligned to IMGT reference sequences to assign V, D and J gene segments. For a sequence to be retained, at least a six-nucleotide match to both a V gene segment and a J gene segment was required. A rearrangement was called productive if the CDR3 had no stop codons and remained in frame with V and J, and every other rearrangement was called non-productive. Following IMGT convention, CDR3 was defined as the stretch from the second conserved V-encoded cysteine to the conserved J-encoded phenylalanine. Sequences without an unambiguous match to a single V gene segment were excluded from the earlier analysis of several hundred of the donors. An earlier analysis of fewer than 750 of the donors called V segments functional above 56.7% productive rearrangements and segregating when the between-donor standard deviation exceeded 5%. A statistical classification framework was built to diagnose cytomegalovirus status from the catalog of TCR beta chain sequences. V and J gene assignment, in a later analysis, came from comparing TCR nucleotide sequences with IMGT/GENE-DB human TR gene sequences. A later analysis assigned CDR3 sequences and most-parsimonious VDJ recombination scenarios with the TCRdist pipeline. In a later analysis, every TCR beta chain was defined by the combination of its CDR3 amino acid sequence and its V-gene family, and reads without a unique V-gene family were dropped. As a way to deal with suspected cross-contamination and a sequencing artifact, a later analysis dropped roughly 620 nucleotide sequences that were highly shared and had low generation probability. For each public chain, a later analysis derived a clonal expansion index from normalized ranks of inferred template counts within each repertoire. In a later analysis, generation probabilities were computed using a VDJ recombination model fitted to out-of-frame rearrangements, and the results were checked against IGoR. In a later analysis, TCR-TCR, TCR-HLA and TCR-CMV co-occurrence was scored with hypergeometric tests, and a repertoire-size bias correction was applied to TCR pairs. False discovery rates were estimated in a later analysis by permuting HLA or CMV assignments 20 times. In a later analysis, co-occurring TCRs were grouped using DBSCAN, with TCRdist sequence similarity added in when clustering inside HLA-allele-positive subsets. Repertoires with fewer than 30,000 or more than 120,000 public chains, plus five repertoires with anomalous nucleotide sharing, were excluded from co-occurrence clustering. The table was pulled from immuneACCESS by TCRdb, which kept in-frame rearrangements only. Such tables lose some clones; where checked, under half of the loss comes from unresolved V genes, and the rest has no known cause. The V and J calls and clone size come from that table; D and trimming were worked out from the DNA. The sample table holds some 110,000 clones, of which approximately 77% were seen once. 4.5% to 5% of the sample is held by the ten biggest clonotypes.

The cohort comprised around 700 healthy bone marrow donors. At the time of sampling, all cohort members were nominally healthy, though unrecorded immune exposures were likely present. The donor was CMV seropositive and was included in the group of some 290 seropositive cohort members. Every donor gave a peripheral blood sample, and the peripheral blood mononuclear cells from that sample were used for TCR beta sequencing. Genomic DNA was extracted from the blood cell samples with the Qiagen DNeasy Blood Extraction Kit. Regarding this clone: The specificity of this receptor is unknown. No base-level quality is on record; no much larger clone is a single base apart.

The TCR sequence derives from a man in his forties or fifties in good health and CMV-seropositive. The rearranged segments are TRBV4-3 and TRBJ1-2, with a weak D call of TRBD1 (5 bases match). The sequencing input was PBMCs. The sequenced DNA is TGCGCCAGCAGCCAAGGCCTGGGGCAGGCCTATGGCTACACCTTC. Its product reads: CASSQGLGQAYGYTF.